This T cell receptor beta chain was obtained from a study of cytotoxic CD8 clonotypes in ibrutinib-treated CLL. Findings and caveats of the study: Baseline clonality, higher than in age-matched healthy donors, tracked circulating CD8+ T-cell counts. Baseline levels were approached again at progression, after clonality had risen at ibrutinib response.

With regard to this clone: Its target is unknown.

Method: immunoSEQ multiplex PCR; TCRdb's copy keeps in-frame clones and lacks some. The sample lists roughly 36,000 clones, around 63% occurring once. The length of the CDR3 is 14 residues. V gave up 0 bases and J gave up 5 bases, with 10 bases separating them. Germline V gene sequence: CDR1 LGHNA, CDR2 YSLEER. The genes are TRBV4-3 and TRBJ1-1; D gene unclear. Sample: PBMCs, taken before ibrutinib treatment. The origin of this receptor is a human donor with chronic lymphocytic leukemia. The CDR3 sequence is CASSQDQRLTEAFF. The CDR3 DNA is TGCGCCAGCAGCCAAGATCAGCGATTGACTGAAGCTTTCTTT.